This TCR beta chain was sequenced during a study of blood T cell repertoires in COVID-19. Study details: The United States, Italy and Spain provided the acute and convalescent COVID-19 samples. Sample material is recorded as cDNA or gDNA derived from T cells, B-cell-depleted T cells, or PBMCs.

The assay was immunoSEQ multiplex PCR, and TCRdb's table has in-frame clones only and misses some. The profile covers 89,000 or so clones, with approximately 81% appearing a single time and 35% to 40% taken by the ten largest. Germline CDR1 reads LGHNT; CDR2 reads FRNRAP. The V end lost 2 bases, the J end lost 3 bases, and 6 bases lay between the germline ends. The CDR3 contains 13 residues. The chain uses TRBV12-5 and TRBJ2-3, with a weak D call TRBD1 (5 bases). The sequenced sample was peripheral blood. This TCR was sampled from a man older than 75 with acute or convalescent COVID-19. CDR3 sequence: CASGLQGTDTQYF. The CDR3 DNA is TGTGCTAGTGGTTTGCAGGGTACAGATACGCAGTATTTT.